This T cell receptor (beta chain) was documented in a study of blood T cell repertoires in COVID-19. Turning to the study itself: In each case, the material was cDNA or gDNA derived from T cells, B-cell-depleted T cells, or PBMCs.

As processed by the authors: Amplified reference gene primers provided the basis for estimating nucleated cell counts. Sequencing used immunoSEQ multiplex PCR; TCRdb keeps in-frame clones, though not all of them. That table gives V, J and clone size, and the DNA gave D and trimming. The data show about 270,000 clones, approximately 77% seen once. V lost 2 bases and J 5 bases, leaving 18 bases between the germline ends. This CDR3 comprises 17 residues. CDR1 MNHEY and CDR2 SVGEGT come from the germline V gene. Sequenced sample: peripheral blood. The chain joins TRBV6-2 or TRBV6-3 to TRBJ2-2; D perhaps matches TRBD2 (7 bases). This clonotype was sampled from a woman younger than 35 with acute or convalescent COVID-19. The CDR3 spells CASSYPSGGPRTGELFF. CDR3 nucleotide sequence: TGTGCCAGCAGTTACCCTTCGGGGGGCCCCAGAACCGGGGAGCTGTTTTTT.